These 30 T cell receptor beta chains share one sample of origin, sequenced in a study of T-cell reconstitution after alpha-beta-depleted transplantation in children. Unique molecular identifiers were used in preparing the TCRbeta library. In TCRdb, the PCR reads were re-called with MiXCR into one record per CDR3 protein. The profile shows 200,000 to 300,000 distinct CDR3 sequences, around 13% of them singletons. Here the sequenced sample was PBMCs from the stem cell graft donor, taken from the stem cell graft. These receptors were taken from a human donor who donated a stem cell graft to a child with acute lymphoblastic leukemia.

This clonotype was counted many times. The chain combines TRBV20-1 with TRBJ2-4; possibly TRBD1 for D (6 bases). Germline-derived CDR1 and CDR2 are DFQATT and SNEGSKA (reference sequence). This CDR3 has 14 amino acids. V shed 0 bases and J shed 7 bases, with 13 bases lying between them. As DNA, the CDR3 is TGCAGTGCTAGAGATGGACAGAGGTGGAACATTCAGTACTTC. As protein: CSARDGQRWNIQYF.

There are many counts of this clonotype. The chain employs TRBV20-1 and TRBJ2-2; D is ambiguous. The ends were cut back, 6 bases at V and 4 bases at J, with 15 bases in the middle. Looked up from germline, CDR1 is DFQATT and CDR2 is SNEGSKA (reference sequence). The CDR3 is made up of 14 amino acids. Here the CDR3 DNA reads TGCAGTGCGCCAGGCCAACCGTTCACCGGGGAGCTGTTTTTT. As protein: CSAPGQPFTGELFF.

This clonotype has a count of ten or more. The rearrangement links TRBV20-1 to TRBJ2-3; TRBD1 is a possible D gene (6 bases). Trimming removed 5 bases from V and 3 bases from J, with 12 bases in between. Germline V gene data show CDR1 as DFQATT and CDR2 as SNEGSKA (reference sequence). The CDR3 runs to 13 residues. CDR3 sequence: CSAQGTGTDTQYF. The DNA of the CDR3 is TGCAGTGCTCAGGGGACGGGGACAGATACGCAGTATTTT.

This clonotype has a count of ten or more. V gene TRBV29-1 combines with J gene TRBJ2-5, with a tentative D call TRBD1 (6 bases). Trimming left V 7 bases short and J 7 bases short, with 13 bases between. Germline V gives CDR1 SQVTM, CDR2 ANQGSEA. The CDR3 is made up of 11 amino acids. In DNA, the CDR3 is TGCAGCGGGGGGCAGGGCGGGACCCAGTACTTC. It codes for CSGGQGGTQYF. The variable domain in full, completed from reference TRBV29-1 and TRBJ2-5, reads SAVISQKPSRDICQRGTSLTIQCQVDSQVTMMFWYRQQPGQSLTLIATANQGSEATYESGFVIDKFPISRPNLTFSTLTVSNMSPEDSSIYLCSGGQGGTQYFGPGTRLLVL.

This clonotype was seen many times. The chain is built from TRBV7-9 and TRBJ2-6; 9 nucleotides align to TRBD1. CDR3 length equals 17 residues. Trimming removed 8 bases from V and 4 bases from J; junction bases left unmatched: 12. Germline V gene data show CDR1 as SEHNR and CDR2 as FQNEAQ (reference sequence). CDR3 coding DNA: TGTGCCAGCTTTCGGGGACAGGGAAGTGCGGGGGCCAACGTCCTGACTTTC. Amino acids: CASFRGQGSAGANVLTF.

This clonotype was seen a handful of times. The chain recombines TRBV30 with TRBJ2-7, with D tentatively TRBD1 (5 bases). From germline, CDR1 is GTSNPN and CDR2 SVGIG (reference sequence). The CDR3 is made up of 12 amino acids. V dropped 0 bases and J dropped 5 bases, with 8 bases sitting between them. The CDR3, as DNA: TGTGCCTGGAGTGTAGGCAGGGACGAGCAGTACTTC. Its protein is CAWSVGRDEQYF. Based on the CDR3 plus reference TRBV30 and TRBJ2-7, the full variable domain is SQTIHQWPATLVQPVGSPLSLECTVEGTSNPNLYWYRQAAGRGLQLLFYSVGIGQISSEVPQNLSASRPQDRQFILSSKKLLLSDSGFYLCAWSVGRDEQYFGPGTRLTVT.

The chain uses TRBV20-1 and TRBJ1-1; perhaps TRBD1 as D (5 bases). Looked up from germline, CDR1 is DFQATT and CDR2 is SNEGSKA (reference sequence). The CDR3 sequence is 17 residues long. Deletions cut 4 bases from V and 1 base from J, with 22 bases between. CDR3: CSANPRTSIKRNTEAFF. CDR3 coding DNA: TGCAGTGCTAACCCTAGGACAAGCATTAAAAGGAACACTGAAGCTTTCTTT.

This clonotype appeared many times. The gene calls are TRBV20-1 and TRBJ2-3; 10 bases map to TRBD2. The CDR3 is made up of 15 amino acids. The germline V gene has CDR1 DFQATT and CDR2 SNEGSKA (reference sequence). Losses at the gene ends were 6 bases for V and 3 bases for J; bases not matched to a gene: 9. CDR3 DNA: TGCAGTGCCTATAAGCGGGGGGGCGGAACAGATACGCAGTATTTT. Protein product: CSAYKRGGGTDTQYF.

There are many counts of this clonotype. V and J are TRBV9 and TRBJ1-2, with D unresolved. CDR1 and CDR2 (germline): SGDLS, YYNGEE. V was clipped by 3 bases and J by 3 bases, with 15 bases between them. The CDR3 is 15 residues long. The DNA of the CDR3 is TGTGCCAGCAGCGCCGAGGGAGGACTTTACTATGGCTACACCTTC. Encoded protein: CASSAEGGLYYGYTF.

This clonotype was seen ten or more times. The chain employs TRBV6-2 or TRBV6-3 and TRBJ2-3; maybe TRBD2 (6 bases). Germline V lookup: CDR1 MNHEY, CDR2 SVGEGT. Trimming removed 2 bases at V and 5 bases at J, with 8 bases between. This CDR3 has 13 amino acids. CDR3 protein: CASSYTGVDTQYF. The DNA for the CDR3 is TGTGCCAGCAGTTACACGGGAGTAGATACGCAGTATTTT.

This clonotype was seen ten or more times. The chain uses TRBV5-5 and TRBJ1-4; possible D gene TRBD1, 5 bases. The CDR3 contains 15 residues. Germline assignment: CDR1 SGHKS and CDR2 YYEKEE (reference sequence). Trimming took off 0 bases at V and 7 bases at J, with 13 bases between the two ends. The CDR3 DNA follows: TGTGCCAGCAGCTTGGCAGGGACTACAACTGAAAAACTGTTTTTT. This gives the protein CASSLAGTTTEKLFF.

The table lists this clonotype with a few counts. V and J are TRBV10-3 and TRBJ2-7; 7 bases agree with TRBD1. J lost 1 base, V lost 5 bases, and 8 bases had no gene match. Looked up from germline, CDR1 is ENHRY and CDR2 is SYGVKD. This CDR3 has 15 amino acids. CDR3 sequence: CAISPRGSHSYEQYF. In DNA form, the CDR3 reads TGTGCCATCAGTCCCAGGGGGTCCCATTCCTACGAGCAGTACTTC.

This clonotype was counted ten times or more. The rearrangement joins TRBV20-1 to TRBJ2-7; D gene unclear. Trimming took 4 bases from V and 3 from J, leaving 13 bases between them. Germline loops: CDR1 DFQATT, CDR2 SNEGSKA (reference sequence). The CDR3 is 13 amino acids. CDR3 coding DNA: TGCAGTGCTATACTTGGTCTTGACTACGAGCAGTACTTC. Translated, it gives CSAILGLDYEQYF.

This clonotype was found many times. This chain uses TRBV9 with TRBJ1-1; D gene unclear. V lost 4 bases to trimming and J lost 14 bases, with 12 bases between them. This CDR3 has 10 amino acids. The germline gives CDR1 SGDLS, CDR2 YYNGEE. The CDR3 region has the DNA TGTGCCAGCAGCCCCCGCGAGGAATTCTTT. It encodes CASSPREEFF.

This clonotype came up many times. This sequence joins TRBV5-1 and TRBJ2-3; 14 bases fit TRBD2. From germline, CDR1 is SGHRS and CDR2 YFSETQ. Trimming cost V 2 bases and J 3 bases; bases outside gene matches: 11. The CDR3 contains 19 residues. This chain's CDR3 is CASSFLTSGGAGLTDTQYF. Written as DNA, the CDR3 is TGCGCCAGCAGCTTCCTGACTAGCGGGGGGGCCGGTCTAACAGATACGCAGTATTTT. Full variable domain (outside the CDR3, taken from reference TRBV5-1 and TRBJ2-3): KAGVTQTPRYLIKTRGQQVTLSCSPISGHRSVSWYQQTPGQGLQFLFEYFSETQRNKGNFPGRFSGRQFSNSRSEMNVSTLELGDSALYLCASSFLTSGGAGLTDTQYFGPGTRLTVL.

This clonotype was seen repeatedly, ten times or more. The chain combines TRBV20-1 with TRBJ1-2; D is undetermined. The CDR3 is made up of 13 amino acids. Germline CDR1 is DFQATT and CDR2 is SNEGSKA (reference sequence). With 5 bases removed from V and 4 bases from J, the gap between germline ends came to 14 bases. CDR3 residues: CSAFLEGGYGYTF. CDR3 DNA sequence: TGCAGTGCTTTTCTTGAGGGTGGCTATGGCTACACCTTC.

This clonotype was seen repeatedly, ten times or more. The CDR3 DNA follows: TGTGCCAGCAGCGTAGCCCGATCCGAGTGGGGCACAGATACGCAGTATTTT. Encoded protein: CASSVARSEWGTDTQYF. The V gene is TRBV9, the J gene TRBJ2-3; no clear D gene. CDR1 and CDR2 (germline): SGDLS, YYNGEE. The V end was cut by 0 bases, the J end by 1 base, with 15 bases between. The length of the CDR3 is 17 residues.

The sample holds many counts of this clonotype. This chain links TRBV20-1 with TRBJ2-2; D uncertain. V was cut by 6 bases and J by 2 bases, with 13 bases left in between. The CDR3 totals 14 residues. Looked up from germline, CDR1 is DFQATT and CDR2 is SNEGSKA (reference sequence). CDR3 DNA sequence: TGCAGTGCCCCGGGCCCCCTAAACACCGGGGAGCTGTTTTTT. Its protein is CSAPGPLNTGELFF.

The gene calls are TRBV2 and TRBJ2-7, with unresolved D. Germline loops: CDR1 SNHLY, CDR2 FYNNEI. With 4 bases removed from V and 3 bases from J, the gap between germline ends came to 4 bases. The length of the CDR3 is 11 residues. CDR3 DNA sequence: TGTGCCAGCAGTGGACTCTACGAGCAGTACTTC. Its translation: CASSGLYEQYF.

This clonotype was picked up many times. This chain links TRBV7-2 with TRBJ2-5; D is unclear. The CDR3 totals 13 residues. V shed 2 bases and J shed 6 bases, with 10 bases lying between them. Germline V gene lookup returns CDR1 SGHTA and CDR2 FQGNSA. Written as DNA, the CDR3 is TGTGCCAGCAGCTTAACCGGGCAAAAGACCCAGTACTTC. The encoded protein is CASSLTGQKTQYF.

This clonotype was recorded a few times. The chain employs TRBV2 and TRBJ2-7; 7 bases are shared with TRBD2. Germline V gene data show CDR1 as SNHLY and CDR2 as FYNNEI. Trimming took 2 bases from V and 3 from J; bases not matched to a gene: 7. The CDR3 covers 15 residues. CDR3 residues: CASSESRETLYEQYF. The CDR3 DNA is TGTGCCAGCAGTGAATCGCGGGAGACGCTCTACGAGCAGTACTTC.

This clonotype came up many times. This chain links TRBV29-1 with TRBJ2-4, with TRBD2 matching over 7 bases. The CDR3 consists of 17 residues. The V gene's germline CDR1 is SQVTM and CDR2 ANQGSEA. V trimming: 7 bases; J trimming: 0 bases; junction bases outside the gene matches: 15. DNA for the CDR3: TGCAGCGCGCGAGCGCCTAGCGGAGAACTAGCCAAAAACATTCAGTACTTC. Amino acid sequence: CSARAPSGELAKNIQYF.

In this sample, this clonotype turned up many times. The chain carries TRBV25-1 and TRBJ2-3, with D hard to call. Germline-derived CDR1 and CDR2 are MGHDK and SYGVNS. The V end lost 4 bases, the J end lost 0 bases, and 2 bases lay between the germline ends. The CDR3 consists of 12 residues. CDR3 sequence: CASSVSTDTQYF. The CDR3 coding sequence is TGTGCCAGCAGTGTGAGCACAGATACGCAGTATTTT.

The chain is built from TRBV5-1 and TRBJ2-5; 8 bases agree with TRBD2. The germline V gene has CDR1 SGHRS and CDR2 YFSETQ. The CDR3 runs to 17 residues. Trimming took 3 bases from V and 1 from J; bases not matched to a gene: 11. CDR3 sequence reads: CASSSSGYGGAQETQYF. CDR3 sequence (DNA): TGCGCCAGCAGCTCTAGCGGGTACGGGGGAGCCCAAGAGACCCAGTACTTC.

This chain joins TRBV2 and TRBJ2-2, with D perhaps matching TRBD1 (6 bases). Germline loops: CDR1 SNHLY, CDR2 FYNNEI. Trimming took off 3 bases at V and 8 bases at J, with 13 bases between the two ends. CDR3 length: 14 residues. The CDR3 region is CASSEDSKLGELFF. In DNA form, the CDR3 reads TGTGCCAGCAGTGAGGACAGTAAATTGGGGGAGCTGTTTTTT. Full variable domain (rest looked up from reference TRBV2 and TRBJ2-2): EPEVTQTPSHQVTQMGQEVILRCVPISNHLYFYWYRQILGQKVEFLVSFYNNEISEKSEIFDDQFSVERPDGSNFTLKIRSTKLEDSAMYFCASSEDSKLGELFFGEGSRLTVL.

This clonotype was counted at least ten times. The chain recombines TRBV6-2 or TRBV6-3 with TRBJ1-5; 7 bases align to TRBD1. Germline CDR1 is MNHEY and CDR2 is SVGEGT. CDR3 length: 15 residues. V was pared by 4 bases and J by 4 bases, with 7 bases of the junction left unmatched. The CDR3 protein is CASSSVGGRNQPQHF. The DNA of the CDR3 is TGTGCCAGCAGTTCGGTAGGGGGCCGAAATCAGCCCCAGCATTTT.

In its sample, this clonotype was seen many times. The chain joins TRBV29-1 to TRBJ2-7, with D possibly being TRBD2 (6 bases). This CDR3 contains 12 residues. Deletions cut 4 bases from V and 7 bases from J, with 14 bases between. The germline V gene encodes CDR1 SQVTM and CDR2 ANQGSEA. DNA of the CDR3: TGCAGCGTTGCTTCTAGCGTAGGGGAGCAGTACTTC. This codes for CSVASSVGEQYF.

Many counts were recorded for this clonotype. The genes are TRBV29-1 and TRBJ2-7; 9 bases are a match to TRBD1. This CDR3 region has 13 residues. V was clipped by 5 bases and J by 3 bases; unmatched bases: 5. Germline V gives CDR1 SQVTM, CDR2 ANQGSEA. The CDR3 loop reads CSVPGQGIYEQYF. Here the CDR3 DNA reads TGCAGCGTTCCGGGACAGGGAATCTACGAGCAGTACTTC.

In this sample, this clonotype turned up many times. V is TRBV9 and J is TRBJ2-5; TRBD1 matches at 7 bases. Germline-derived CDR1 and CDR2 are SGDLS and YYNGEE. The CDR3 runs 15 residues. The trim removed 3 bases at V and 4 bases at J, leaving 9 bases unmatched. The CDR3 DNA reads as TGTGCCAGCAGCGCGGCCACAGGGGTCGGAGAGACCCAGTACTTC. This gives the protein CASSAATGVGETQYF.

This clonotype has only a few counts. The genes are TRBV5-1 and TRBJ1-1; TRBD1 matches 7 bases. Trimming at V came to 0 bases and at J to 4 bases, leaving 3 bases not matched to a gene. This CDR3 is 14 amino acids long. CDR1 is SGHRS and CDR2 is YFSETQ in the germline V gene. Written as DNA, the CDR3 is TGCGCCAGCAGCTTGGAGGGACAGAGCACTGAAGCTTTCTTT. Translated, it gives CASSLEGQSTEAFF.